The entry below describes one T cell receptor (beta chain). What it recognizes is unknown. Researchers ran the PCR with 60 Vbeta and 13 Jbeta primers. TCRdb keeps only in-frame clones here, not all; method: immunoSEQ multiplex PCR. This sample has approximately 180,000 clones, with roughly 81% found just once. This sample was taken from a study of cytomegalovirus exposure and HLA in healthy donors. General observations from the study: An analysis that was carried out later associated fewer than 20,000 TCR beta sequences with HLA alleles at 0.05 false discovery rate. Overall, 164 TCR beta chains were annotated as cytomegalovirus-associated.

Per the germline V gene, CDR1 is SGHDN and CDR2 is FVKESK. The CDR3 extends over 13 amino acids. Germline trimming cut 4 bases from V and 9 bases from J; bases unmatched to any gene: 2. The receptor comes from a woman aged 18-29 years in good health and CMV-seropositive. The sample taken for sequencing was PBMCs. The J gene is TRBJ1-6, the V gene TRBV14, with TRBD1 matching over 8 bases. The CDR3: CASSPTGGSPLHF. DNA for the CDR3: TGTGCCAGCAGCCCTACAGGGGGTTCACCCCTCCACTTT.